The 16 T cell receptor beta chains in this list originate from one sample, sequenced in a study of blood T cell repertoires in COVID-19. The data were produced by immunoSEQ multiplex PCR, yet TCRdb's version contains in-frame clones alone and is incomplete. The sample has around 160,000 clones, about four fifths seen once; the top ten hold approximately 15%. The specimen sequenced was peripheral blood. The receptors were gathered from a woman older than 75 with acute or convalescent COVID-19.

The chain carries TRBV11-2 and TRBJ2-1, with 12 bases fitting TRBD2. Losses at the gene ends were 1 base for V and 7 bases for J; bases not matched to a gene: 8. The length of the CDR3 is 17 residues. In germline, CDR1 is SGHAT, CDR2 FQNNGV. The CDR3 protein is CASSLVSTSGSLNEQFF. For the CDR3, the DNA is TGTGCCAGCAGCTTAGTTTCGACTAGCGGGAGTTTGAATGAGCAGTTCTTC.

V usage is TRBV5-1 and J usage is TRBJ2-6; tentative D call: TRBD1 (5 bases). Trimming removed 1 base at V and 2 bases at J, with 13 bases between. Germline V gene lookup returns CDR1 SGHRS and CDR2 YFSETQ. This CDR3 is 17 amino acids long. The CDR3 coding sequence is TGCGCCAGCAGCTTGTCCGTGGCAGGGACTGGGGCCAACGTCCTGACTTTC. It is translated as CASSLSVAGTGANVLTF.

The V and J genes are TRBV27 and TRBJ2-1, with TRBD2 matching 13 bases. The germline CDR1 and CDR2 sequences are MNHEY and SMNVEV (reference sequence). The CDR3 spans 15 residues. J was trimmed by 10 bases and V by 6 bases; bases with no gene match: 9. CDR3 nucleotide sequence: TGTGCCAGCAGCTTCCCAACTAGCGGGGGGGCCGAGCAGTTCTTC. As protein: CASSFPTSGGAEQFF.

The V and J genes are TRBV7-9 and TRBJ1-4, with D perhaps matching TRBD1 (5 bases). Germline lookup yields CDR1 SEHNR and CDR2 FQNEAQ (reference sequence). The CDR3 has 16 residues. The V and J ends lost 0 bases and 8 bases respectively, with 16 bases between them. The CDR3 nucleotides are TGTGCCAGCAGCTTAGCGTTGGGAGGGGTGGGCGAAAAACTGTTTTTT. Protein product: CASSLALGGVGEKLFF. The variable domain in full, with the rest retrieved from reference TRBV7-9 and TRBJ1-4, is DTGVSQNPRHKITKRGQNVTFRCDPISEHNRLYWYRQTLGQGPEFLTYFQNEAQLEKSRLLSDRFSAERPKGSFSTLEIQRTEQGDSAMYLCASSLALGGVGEKLFFGSGTQLSVL.

In this sample, this clone turned up a few times. This chain joins TRBV2 and TRBJ2-2; D gene uncertain. V was pared by 9 bases and J by 0 bases, with 11 bases between. From germline, CDR1 is SNHLY and CDR2 FYNNEI. CDR3 size: 14 residues. CDR3 in DNA: TGTGCCAGGGCGGCGGAAGCGAACACCGGGGAGCTGTTTTTT. This gives the protein CARAAEANTGELFF.

As concerns this clone: At one of its ends the junction is not consistent with the germline gene, which may arise from a read error. The rearrangement joins TRBV20-1 to TRBJ2-1; possibly TRBD1 for D (5 bases). The CDR3 length is 10 residues. The V gene's germline CDR1 is DFQATT and CDR2 SNEGSKA (reference sequence). Written as DNA, the CDR3 is TGCAGTGCCTCCGGGTGGGGCCGACTCTTC. Translation gives CSASGWGRLF.

The gene calls are TRBV3-1 (or the pseudogene TRBV3-2) and TRBJ1-1; D call uncertain. Deletions cut 1 base from V and 5 bases from J, with 5 bases between. The length of the CDR3 is 12 residues. CDR1 LGHDT and CDR2 YNNKEL come from the germline V gene (reference sequence). Here the CDR3 reads CASSQVATEAFF. Here the CDR3 DNA reads TGTGCCAGCAGCCAAGTAGCTACTGAAGCTTTCTTT.

This rearrangement joins TRBV2 to TRBJ1-5, with 10 bases identical to TRBD1. Trimming cost V 10 bases and J 0 bases; bases outside gene matches: 9. Germline CDR1 reads SNHLY; CDR2 reads FYNNEI. The CDR3 contains 16 residues. The CDR3 reads CAISGQGSLSNQPQHF. CDR3 DNA sequence: TGTGCCATATCGGGACAGGGGTCCCTTAGCAATCAGCCCCAGCATTTT.

The gene calls are TRBV28 and TRBJ1-5; D uncertain. This CDR3 has 13 residues. Germline V gives CDR1 MDHEN, CDR2 SYDVKM. Trimming took off 4 bases at V and 7 bases at J, with 11 bases between the two ends. The CDR3 nucleotides read TGTGCCAGCAGTTCCCCCCCCCGGCAGCCCCAGCATTTT. It is translated as CASSSPPRQPQHF.

This chain joins TRBV12-5 and TRBJ1-3; possibly TRBD1 for D (6 bases). CDR1 and CDR2 from the germline V gene are LGHNT and FRNRAP. This CDR3 comprises 14 residues. V shed 2 bases and J shed 3 bases, with 8 bases lying between them. The DNA of the CDR3 is TGTGCTAGTGGTTTGTCAGGGGATGGAAACACCATATATTTT. Amino acids: CASGLSGDGNTIYF.

The chain is built from TRBV7-6 and TRBJ1-4; 8 positions match TRBD1. Germline lookup yields CDR1 SGHVS and CDR2 FNYEAQ. With 6 bases clipped from V and 3 bases from J, the junction kept 9 bases outside the gene matches. This CDR3 contains 16 residues. The CDR3 loop reads CASRPGTGASNEKLFF. The CDR3 bases are TGTGCCAGCAGACCGGGGACAGGCGCATCTAATGAAAAACTGTTTTTT. The whole variable domain, remainder taken from reference TRBV7-6 and TRBJ1-4, is GAGVSQSPRYKVTKRGQDVALRCDPISGHVSLYWYRQALGQGPEFLTYFNYEAQQDKSGLPNDRFSAERPEGSISTLTIQRTEQRDSAMYRCASRPGTGASNEKLFFGSGTQLSVL.

This clone came up once. This sequence joins TRBV6-1 and TRBJ2-7; D is perhaps TRBD2 (5 bases). Trimming cost V 3 bases and J 2 bases, with 11 bases left between them. Germline CDR1 and CDR2: MNHNS and SASEGT. This CDR3 has 14 residues. CDR3 sequence (DNA): TGTGCCAGCAGTGAGAGGGTACCTCCCTACGAGCAGTACTTC. Amino acid sequence: CASSERVPPYEQYF.

The chain uses TRBV7-9 and TRBJ2-5; 10 nucleotides line up with TRBD2. V gave up 1 base and J gave up 1 base; unmatched junction bases: 0. The CDR3 totals 15 residues. Germline CDR1 is SEHNR and CDR2 is FQNEAQ (reference sequence). The chain's CDR3 is CASSLVAGGQETQYF. The CDR3 nucleotides are TGTGCCAGCAGCTTAGTAGCGGGGGGCCAAGAGACCCAGTACTTC.

As concerns this clone: Other DNA variants within this sample encode the same CDR3. The chain recombines TRBV30 with TRBJ1-1; TRBD1 is a possible D gene (5 bases). The length of the CDR3 is 12 residues. Trimming removed 4 bases at V and 1 base at J, with 7 bases between. The V gene's germline CDR1 is GTSNPN and CDR2 SVGIG (reference sequence). CDR3 region: CAWTQGNTEAFF. The CDR3 nucleotides are TGTGCCTGGACTCAGGGGAACACTGAAGCTTTCTTT.

The V call is TRBV6-6, the J call TRBJ2-3, with D perhaps TRBD2 (6 bases). V lost 6 bases, J lost 0 bases, and 13 bases lay in between. This CDR3 region has 15 residues. CDR1 is MNHNY and CDR2 is SVGAGI in the germline V gene (reference sequence). CDR3 bases: TGTGCCAGCAGGGAGGGATTGACTAGCACAGATACGCAGTATTTT. Amino acid sequence: CASREGLTSTDTQYF.

This clone was seen just once. Other nucleotide sequences from this sample produce the same CDR3. This chain joins TRBV27 and TRBJ1-2; a weak D match, TRBD1 (6 bases). The V gene lost 5 bases and the J gene lost 4 bases, with 11 bases spanning the gap. Germline loops: CDR1 MNHEY, CDR2 SMNVEV (reference sequence). CDR3 length: 13 amino acids. DNA of the CDR3: TGTGCCAGCAGTCCCCTGGACAGCTATGGCTACACCTTC. As protein: CASSPLDSYGYTF.